The rows below give T cell receptor beta chains drawn from one sample of a study of Graves' ophthalmopathy and Graves' hyperthyroidism. TCRdb fed the multiplex PCR reads into MiXCR, producing one record per CDR3 protein. The table shows some 350,000 distinct CDR3 sequences, with approximately 18% occurring only once. The sample comprised peripheral blood. The source of these receptors is an adult woman with stable Graves' hyperthyroidism. The CDR3 runs from the conserved cysteine through the conserved F or W. The D gene is left open where the match is weak. Only part of the rows carry a size: once, few, many, or a class if the clone is expanded.

>TRBV6-5|many|TRBJ2-3|NA
TGTGCCAGCAGTTACGACCGCACAGATACGCAGTATTTT
CASSYDRTDTQYF
>TRBV2|many|TRBJ2-7|TRBD1
TGTGCCAGCAGTGAAGCGTGGACAGGGGAAGGGGAGCAGTACTTC
CASSEAWTGEGEQYF
>TRBV29-1|many|TRBJ2-5|NA
TGCAGCGTACCGGGACTGCCACAAGAGACCCAGTACTTC
CSVPGLPQETQYF
>TRBV12-3/TRBV12-4|many|TRBJ1-3|NA
TGTGCCAGCAGTCAGACAGCGGTGTCTGGAAACACCATATATTTT
CASSQTAVSGNTIYF
>TRBV20-1|many|TRBJ1-6|NA
TGCAGTCCCACAGAGGGTGCTAATTCACCCCTCCACTTT
CSPTEGANSPLHF
>TRBV12-3/TRBV12-4|many|TRBJ2-1|TRBD2
TGTGCCAGCAGTTTAGCGCGCGGGAGGGCAGGTAATGAGCAGTTCTTC
CASSLARGRAGNEQFF
>TRBV6-5|many|TRBJ2-5|TRBD1
TGTGCCAGCAGTAGCTCGAGACAGGGGAGGGAGACCCAGTACTTC
CASSSSRQGRETQYF
>TRBV20-1|few|TRBJ2-7|NA
TGCAGTGCTAGACGAAACTACGAGCAGTACTTC
CSARRNYEQYF
>TRBV12-3/TRBV12-4|NA|TRBJ1-2|NA
TGTGCCAGCAGCGTACAGGGCGGTGGCTACACCTTC
CASSVQGGGYTF
>TRBV6-5|NA|TRBJ2-2|NA
TGTGCCAGCAGTTCCCCTGGCGGGGTGGAGACCGGGGAGCTGTTTTTT
CASSSPGGVETGELFF
>TRBV19|NA|TRBJ2-2|NA
TGTGCCAGCGGACGATCGAACACCGGGGAGCTGTTTTTT
CASGRSNTGELFF
>TRBV6-5|NA|TRBJ1-2|NA
TGTGCCAGCAGTTACGATCAGCAAGTTAACTATGGCTACACCTTC
CASSYDQQVNYGYTF
>TRBV12-5|NA|TRBJ2-7|NA
TGTGCTAGTGGTTTGGAAAACGGGGGCAGGGGCGAGCAGTACTTC
CASGLENGGRGEQYF
>TRBV20-1|many|TRBJ1-5|TRBD1
TGCAGTGCGCGGGACAGAAGCAATCAGCCCCAGCATTTT
CSARDRSNQPQHF
>TRBV6-1|NA|TRBJ1-2|TRBD1
TGTGCCAGCAGGACGACAGGGGTAGGATATGGCTACACCTTC
CASRTTGVGYGYTF
>TRBV9|NA|TRBJ2-5|TRBD1
TGTGCCAGCGCTACAGGGGCTTTTGAGACCCAGTACTTC
CASATGAFETQYF
>TRBV12-3/TRBV12-4|many|TRBJ1-6|NA
TGTGCCAGCAGCTCCGATGGGAGGTCACCCCTCCACTTT
CASSSDGRSPLHF
>TRBV28|NA|TRBJ1-2|NA
TGTGCCAGCACCCAAGGGCTCTATGGCTACACCTTC
CASTQGLYGYTF
>TRBV3-1|few|TRBJ2-7|TRBD2
TGTGCCAGCAGCCGCGCCACTAGCGGGGGGTCCTACGAGCAGTACTTC
CASSRATSGGSYEQYF
>TRBV5-1|many|TRBJ1-5|NA
TGCGCCAGCAGCGTAAAGATAGTGAGGGATACCAATCAGCCCCAGCATTTT
CASSVKIVRDTNQPQHF
>TRBV10-3|NA|TRBJ2-5|TRBD2
TGTGCCATCAGTGATAGCGGGAGCTCCCAAGAGACCCAGTACTTC
CAISDSGSSQETQYF
>TRBV5-6|many|TRBJ2-7|TRBD2
TGTGCCAGCAGCTTGGAACTAGCGGGAGGACGCGAGCAGTACTTC
CASSLELAGGREQYF
>TRBV11-1|many|TRBJ2-2|NA
TGTGCCAGCATACCACTTACGGTAGCTCTCACCGGGGAGCTGTTTTTT
CASIPLTVALTGELFF
>TRBV11-2|many|TRBJ2-2|NA
TGTGCCAGCAGCTTACTAGACGGATCGAACACCGGGGAGCTGTTTTTT
CASSLLDGSNTGELFF
>TRBV6-7|NA|TRBJ1-5|NA
TGTGCCAGCAGTTACCCCGAGAGAGGCAGGGAACGCAATCAGCCCCAGCATTTT
CASSYPERGRERNQPQHF
>TRBV19|many|TRBJ2-5|NA
TGTGCCAGTAGTCCCTCCAGAGGCCTCCGCGATGAGACCCAGTACTTC
CASSPSRGLRDETQYF
>TRBV9|many|TRBJ2-5|TRBD2
TGTGCCAGCAGCGTTTCTGGGTGGGGGGGAGAGACCCAGTACTTC
CASSVSGWGGETQYF
>TRBV4-2|NA|TRBJ2-2|TRBD2
TGTGCCAGCAGCCCCCTAGTAGGGGCGGGAGCTTTGGCCGGGGAGCTGTTTTTT
CASSPLVGAGALAGELFF
>TRBV28|NA|TRBJ2-2|NA
TGTGCCAGCAGTTCCGAGGGTACCACCGGGGAGCTGTTTTTT
CASSSEGTTGELFF
>TRBV6-5|NA|TRBJ2-7|NA
TGTGCCAGCAGTTACGCAGATTTTATCTCCTACGAGCAGTACTTC
CASSYADFISYEQYF
>TRBV24-1|few|TRBJ2-4|NA
TGTGCCACCAGTGATTCGGGGGTTCGGGCCAAAAACATTCAGTACTTC
CATSDSGVRAKNIQYF
>TRBV7-9|many|TRBJ2-5|TRBD1
TGTGCCAGCAGCCCAACAGGGGACCAAGAGACCCAGTACTTC
CASSPTGDQETQYF
>TRBV6-2/TRBV6-3|once|TRBJ1-1|TRBD1
TGTGCCAGCAGTTTATCGAGCCCTCCGGGACAGGAGAACACTGAAGCTTTCTTT
CASSLSSPPGQENTEAFF